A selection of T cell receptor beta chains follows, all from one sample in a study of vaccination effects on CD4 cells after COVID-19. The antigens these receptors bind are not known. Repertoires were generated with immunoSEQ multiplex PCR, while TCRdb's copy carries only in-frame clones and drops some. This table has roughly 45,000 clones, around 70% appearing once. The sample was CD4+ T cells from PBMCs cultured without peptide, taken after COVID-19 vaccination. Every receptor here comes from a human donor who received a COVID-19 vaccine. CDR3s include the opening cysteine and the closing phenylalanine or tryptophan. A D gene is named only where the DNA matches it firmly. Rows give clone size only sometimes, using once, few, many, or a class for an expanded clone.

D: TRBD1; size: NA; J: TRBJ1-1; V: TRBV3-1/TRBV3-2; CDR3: CASSQGGSGGNTEAFF; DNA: TGTGCCAGCAGCCAAGGAGGGTCAGGGGGAAACACTGAAGCTTTCTTT
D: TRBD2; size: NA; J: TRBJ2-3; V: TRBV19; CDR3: CASSTISGGFEDTQYF; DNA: TGTGCCAGTAGTACCATTAGCGGGGGGTTTGAAGATACGCAGTATTTT
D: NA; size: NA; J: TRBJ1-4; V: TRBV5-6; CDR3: CASTPGATNEKLFF; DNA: TGTGCCAGCACGCCGGGAGCAACTAATGAAAAACTGTTTTTT
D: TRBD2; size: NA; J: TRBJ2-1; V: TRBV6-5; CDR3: CASSYEPTSFYNEQFF; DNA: TGTGCCAGCAGTTACGAGCCGACTAGCTTCTACAATGAGCAGTTCTTC
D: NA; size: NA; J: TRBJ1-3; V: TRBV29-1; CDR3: CSVGSDSSGNTIYF; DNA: TGCAGCGTTGGATCGGACTCCTCTGGAAACACCATATATTTT
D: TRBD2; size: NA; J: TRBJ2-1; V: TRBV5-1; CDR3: CASSLELAGGVNEQFF; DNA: TGCGCCAGCAGCTTGGAACTAGCGGGGGGGGTCAATGAGCAGTTCTTC
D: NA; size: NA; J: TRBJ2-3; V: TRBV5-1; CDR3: CASSSLTSSPDTQYF; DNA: TGCGCCAGCAGCTCATTGACTAGTAGCCCAGATACGCAGTATTTT
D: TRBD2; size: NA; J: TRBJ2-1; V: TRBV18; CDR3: CASSPRGLAYDEQFF; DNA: TGTGCCAGCTCACCAAGGGGACTAGCGTACGATGAGCAGTTCTTC
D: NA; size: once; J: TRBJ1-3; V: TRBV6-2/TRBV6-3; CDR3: CASSYSGFYSGNTIYF; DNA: TGTGCCAGCAGTTACAGCGGGTTTTACTCTGGAAACACCATATATTTT
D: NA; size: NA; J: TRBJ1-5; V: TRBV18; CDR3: CASSSSTLRQPQHF; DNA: TGTGCCAGCTCATCCTCCACTCTGAGGCAGCCCCAGCATTTT
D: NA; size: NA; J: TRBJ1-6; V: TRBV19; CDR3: CASNRQGSSPLHF; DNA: TGTGCCAGTAATAGGCAGGGGTCTTCACCCCTCCACTTT
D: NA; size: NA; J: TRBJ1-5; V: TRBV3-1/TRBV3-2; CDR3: CASSQDGGNQPQHF; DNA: TGTGCCAGCAGCCAAGACGGGGGAAACCAGCCCCAGCATTTT
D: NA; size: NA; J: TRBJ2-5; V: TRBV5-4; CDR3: CARTGMQTQYF; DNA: TGTGCCAGAACAGGGATGCAGACCCAGTACTTC
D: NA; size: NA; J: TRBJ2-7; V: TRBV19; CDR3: CASSSQEDPGSYEQYF; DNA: TGTGCCAGTAGTTCCCAAGAGGATCCTGGTTCCTACGAGCAGTACTTC
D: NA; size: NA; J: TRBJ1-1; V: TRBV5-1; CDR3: CASSSRPMNTEAFF; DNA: TGCGCCAGCAGTTCTCGACCGATGAACACTGAAGCTTTCTTT
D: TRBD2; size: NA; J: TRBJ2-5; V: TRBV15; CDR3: CATSSTGLAQETQYF; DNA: TGTGCCACCAGCAGTACCGGACTAGCGCAAGAGACCCAGTACTTC
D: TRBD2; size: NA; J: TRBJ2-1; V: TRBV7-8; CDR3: CASTLSGTSGGSPYNEQFF; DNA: TGTGCCAGCACCCTTTCCGGGACTAGCGGGGGGTCGCCTTACAATGAGCAGTTCTTC
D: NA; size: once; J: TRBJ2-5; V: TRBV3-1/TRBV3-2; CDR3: CASSQEGFGETQYF; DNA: TGTGCCAGCAGCCAAGAGGGGTTCGGAGAGACCCAGTACTTC
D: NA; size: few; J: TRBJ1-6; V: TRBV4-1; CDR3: CASSQEAGFYSPLHF; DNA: TGCGCCAGCAGCCAAGAAGCAGGGTTTTATTCACCCCTCCACTTT
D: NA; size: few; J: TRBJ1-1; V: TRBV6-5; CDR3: CASLPPVGSSTEAFF; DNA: TGTGCCAGCCTACCCCCGGTCGGGAGCTCCACTGAAGCTTTCTTT
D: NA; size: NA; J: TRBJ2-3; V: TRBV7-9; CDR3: CASRRGSGTDTQYF; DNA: TGTGCCAGCAGGAGGGGCAGTGGCACAGATACGCAGTATTTT
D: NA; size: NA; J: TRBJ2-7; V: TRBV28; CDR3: CASSRDTYYEQYF; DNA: TGTGCCAGCAGCCGGGACACGTACTACGAGCAGTACTTC
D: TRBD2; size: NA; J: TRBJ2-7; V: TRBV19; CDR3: CASSVGLLRAYEQYF; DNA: TGTGCCAGTAGTGTGGGACTATTGAGGGCATACGAGCAGTACTTC
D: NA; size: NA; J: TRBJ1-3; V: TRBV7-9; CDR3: CASSPSGNTIYF; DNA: TGTGCCAGCAGCCCGTCTGGAAACACCATATATTTT
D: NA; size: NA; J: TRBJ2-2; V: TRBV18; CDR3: CASSPTGSGELFF; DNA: TGTGCCAGCTCACCCACAGGTTCCGGGGAGCTGTTTTTT
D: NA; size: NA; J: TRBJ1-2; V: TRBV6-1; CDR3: CASSEAPIGGTGGYTF; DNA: TGTGCCAGCAGTGAAGCTCCCATTGGGGGAACGGGTGGCTACACCTTC
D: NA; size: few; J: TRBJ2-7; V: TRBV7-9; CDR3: CASSLGGISYEQYF; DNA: TGTGCCAGCAGCTTAGGAGGAATCTCCTACGAGCAGTACTTC
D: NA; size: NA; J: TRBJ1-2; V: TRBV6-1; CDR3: CASSEVRNYGYTF; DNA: TGTGCCAGCAGTGAAGTGCGGAACTATGGCTACACCTTC
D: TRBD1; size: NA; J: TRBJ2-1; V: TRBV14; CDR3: CASSRDRGLYNEQFF; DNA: TGTGCCAGCAGCCGAGACAGGGGCCTTTACAATGAGCAGTTCTTC
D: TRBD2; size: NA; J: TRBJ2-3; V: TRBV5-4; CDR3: CASSYDPGGSTDTQYF; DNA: TGTGCCAGCAGCTACGACCCGGGGGGATCCACAGATACGCAGTATTTT
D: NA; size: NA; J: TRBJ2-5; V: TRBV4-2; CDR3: CASSQSSGGKNKETQYF; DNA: TGTGCCAGCAGCCAAAGTAGTGGGGGCAAGAACAAAGAGACCCAGTACTTC
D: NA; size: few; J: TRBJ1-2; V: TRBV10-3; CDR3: CAISETLTVYGYTF; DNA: TGTGCCATCAGTGAGACACTGACGGTCTATGGCTACACCTTC